Detailed here is one T cell receptor (beta chain). The CDR3 is made up of 14 amino acids. V shed 5 bases, J shed 3 bases, and the junction held 6 bases outside the gene matches. Germline V gene data show CDR1 as SGDLS and CDR2 as YYNGEE. Per the study methods: Amplification from reference gene primers served as the basis for estimated nucleated cell counts. Profiling relied on immunoSEQ multiplex PCR, and the TCRdb table lists in-frame clones only, not all of them. For V, J and clone size, that table is used; D and trimming come from the DNA. This table holds about 140,000 clones, 65% to 85% found once. This entry is derived from a study of blood T cell repertoires in COVID-19. Across the whole study: Samples of COVID-19 (acute and convalescent) were obtained from the United States, Italy and Spain. Sources were T cells, B-cell-depleted T cells, or PBMCs; the material itself was cDNA or gDNA.

V gene TRBV9 combines with J gene TRBJ1-2; the match to TRBD1 covers 8 bases. Material: peripheral blood. This TCR was recovered from a woman aged 60-75 years with acute or convalescent COVID-19. The DNA of the CDR3 is TGTGCCAGCAGTGGGGAGACAGGGGACTATGGCTACACCTTC. Translating it yields CASSGETGDYGYTF. The entire variable domain, with the rest obtained from reference TRBV9 and TRBJ1-2, is as follows: DSGVTQTPKHLITATGQRVTLRCSPRSGDLSVYWYQQSLDQGLQFLIQYYNGEERAKGNILERFSAQQFPDLHSELNLSSLELGDSALYFCASSGETGDYGYTFGSGTRLTVV.